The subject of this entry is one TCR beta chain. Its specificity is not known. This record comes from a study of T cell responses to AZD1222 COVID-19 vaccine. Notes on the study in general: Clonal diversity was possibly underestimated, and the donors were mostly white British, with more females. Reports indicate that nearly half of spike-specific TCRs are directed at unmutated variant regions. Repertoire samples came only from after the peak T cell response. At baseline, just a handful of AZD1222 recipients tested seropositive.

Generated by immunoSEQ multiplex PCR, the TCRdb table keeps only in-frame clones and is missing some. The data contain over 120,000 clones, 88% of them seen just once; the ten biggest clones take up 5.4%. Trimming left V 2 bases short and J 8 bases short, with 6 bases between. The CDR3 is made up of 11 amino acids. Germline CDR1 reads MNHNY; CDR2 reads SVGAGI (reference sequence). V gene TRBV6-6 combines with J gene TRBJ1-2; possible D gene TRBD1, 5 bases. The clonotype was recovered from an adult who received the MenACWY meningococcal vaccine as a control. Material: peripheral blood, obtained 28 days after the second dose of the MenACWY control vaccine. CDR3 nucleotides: TGTGCCAGCAGTTACACAGGCGGCTACACCTTC. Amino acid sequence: CASSYTGGYTF.